The entry that follows covers one T cell receptor beta chain sequence. What it recognizes is unknown. This CDR3 comprises 13 residues. Trimming pared 6 bases from V and 5 bases from J, leaving 11 bases between. The germline V gene encodes CDR1 MDHEN and CDR2 SYDVKM. The data stem from a study of shared clonotypes between healthy human individuals. A CD45RA+ naive subset and a CD45RA-negative memory subset were split from CD4+ cells. Overall study findings and caveats: Naive CD4 clonotype sharing across four donors was 5% to 6%.

At a deep level, the assay was run. Every subset had its genomic DNA shared out evenly among several immunoSEQ plates. TCRdb's table, derived via immunoSEQ multiplex PCR, lists solely in-frame clones and lacks some. The sample includes around 2.5 million clones, 93% seen only once; the top ten take approximately 0.35%. Sequencing was performed on naive CD4+ T cells from PBMCs. Described subset: CD45RA+ positively selected. This TCR was recovered from a young man in good health. Some clones in this sample may be carry-over from other donors' samples. This sequence joins TRBV28 and TRBJ1-5; maybe TRBD1 (5 bases). The CDR3 is CASRPGRDQPQHF. The CDR3 DNA reads TGTGCCAGCAGACCAGGGAGGGATCAGCCCCAGCATTTT.